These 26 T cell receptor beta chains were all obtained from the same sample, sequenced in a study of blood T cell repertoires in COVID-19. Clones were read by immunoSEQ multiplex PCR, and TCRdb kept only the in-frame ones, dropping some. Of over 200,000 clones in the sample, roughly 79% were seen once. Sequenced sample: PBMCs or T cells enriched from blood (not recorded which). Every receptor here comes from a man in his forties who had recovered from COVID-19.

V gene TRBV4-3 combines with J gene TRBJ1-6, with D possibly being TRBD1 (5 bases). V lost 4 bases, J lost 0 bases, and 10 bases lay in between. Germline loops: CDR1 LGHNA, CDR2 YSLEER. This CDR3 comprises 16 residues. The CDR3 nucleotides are TGCGCCAGCAGCCTGGGGGGGAACTCCTATAATTCACCCCTCCACTTT. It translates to CASSLGGNSYNSPLHF.

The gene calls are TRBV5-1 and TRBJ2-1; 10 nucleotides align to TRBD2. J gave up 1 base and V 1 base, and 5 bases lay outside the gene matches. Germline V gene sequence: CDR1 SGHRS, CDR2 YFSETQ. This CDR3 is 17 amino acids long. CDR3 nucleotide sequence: TGCGCCAGCAGCTTGCTTACTAGCGGGGTTTCCTACAATGAGCAGTTCTTC. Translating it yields CASSLLTSGVSYNEQFF.

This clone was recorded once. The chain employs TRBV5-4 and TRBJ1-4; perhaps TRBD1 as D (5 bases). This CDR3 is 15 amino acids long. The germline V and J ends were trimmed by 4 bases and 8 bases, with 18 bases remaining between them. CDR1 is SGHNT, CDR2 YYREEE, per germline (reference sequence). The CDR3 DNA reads TGTGCCAGCAGCCCGGAGGCGGGGGGAGTAGAAAAACTGTTTTTT. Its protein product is CASSPEAGGVEKLFF.

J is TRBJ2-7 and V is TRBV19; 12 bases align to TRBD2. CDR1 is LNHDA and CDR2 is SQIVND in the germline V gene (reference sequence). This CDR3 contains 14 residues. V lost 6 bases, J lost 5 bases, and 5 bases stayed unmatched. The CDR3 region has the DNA TGTGCCAGTAGCGGGACTAGCGGGCCCGACGAGCAGTACTTC. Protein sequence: CASSGTSGPDEQYF.

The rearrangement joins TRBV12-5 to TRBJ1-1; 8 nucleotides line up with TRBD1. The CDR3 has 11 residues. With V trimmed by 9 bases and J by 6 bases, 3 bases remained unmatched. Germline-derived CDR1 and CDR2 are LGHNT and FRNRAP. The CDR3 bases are TGTGCTAGAACAGGGGGGTCTGAAGCTTTCTTT. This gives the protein CARTGGSEAFF.

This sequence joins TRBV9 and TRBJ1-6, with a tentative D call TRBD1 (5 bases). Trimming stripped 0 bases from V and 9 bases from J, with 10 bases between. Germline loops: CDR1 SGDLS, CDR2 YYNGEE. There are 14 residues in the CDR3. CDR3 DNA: TGTGCCAGCAGCGTAGAAGGGGTACGTTCACCCCTCCACTTT. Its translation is CASSVEGVRSPLHF.

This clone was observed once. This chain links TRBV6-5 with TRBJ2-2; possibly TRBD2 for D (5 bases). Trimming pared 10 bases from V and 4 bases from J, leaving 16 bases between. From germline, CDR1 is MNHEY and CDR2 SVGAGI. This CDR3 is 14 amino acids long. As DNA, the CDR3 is TGTGCCACCCGCCGTCGAGGGAGCACCGGGGAGCTGTTTTTT. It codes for CATRRRGSTGELFF.

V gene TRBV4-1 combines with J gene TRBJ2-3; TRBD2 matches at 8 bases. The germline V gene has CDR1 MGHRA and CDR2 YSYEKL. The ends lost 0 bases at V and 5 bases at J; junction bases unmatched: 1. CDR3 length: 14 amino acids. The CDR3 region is CASSQDAGGDTQYF. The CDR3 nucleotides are TGCGCCAGCAGCCAAGACGCGGGGGGAGATACGCAGTATTTT.

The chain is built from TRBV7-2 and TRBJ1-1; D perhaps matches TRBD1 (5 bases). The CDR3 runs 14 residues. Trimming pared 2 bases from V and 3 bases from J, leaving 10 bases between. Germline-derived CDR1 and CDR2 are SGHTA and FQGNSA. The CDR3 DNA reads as TGTGCCAGCAGCTTACGAACAGGCGACACTGAAGCTTTCTTT. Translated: CASSLRTGDTEAFF.

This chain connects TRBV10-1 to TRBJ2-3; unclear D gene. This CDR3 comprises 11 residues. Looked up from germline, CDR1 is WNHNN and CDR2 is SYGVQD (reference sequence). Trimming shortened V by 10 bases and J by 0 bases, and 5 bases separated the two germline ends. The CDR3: CATRSTDTQYF. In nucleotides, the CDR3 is TGCGCCACCCGGAGCACAGATACGCAGTATTTT.

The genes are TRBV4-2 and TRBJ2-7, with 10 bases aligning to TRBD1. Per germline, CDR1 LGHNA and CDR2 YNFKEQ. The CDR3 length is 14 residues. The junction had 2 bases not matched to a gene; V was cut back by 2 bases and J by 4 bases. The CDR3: CASSQRTGGYEQYF. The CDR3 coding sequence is TGTGCCAGCAGCCAAAGGACAGGGGGGTACGAGCAGTACTTC.

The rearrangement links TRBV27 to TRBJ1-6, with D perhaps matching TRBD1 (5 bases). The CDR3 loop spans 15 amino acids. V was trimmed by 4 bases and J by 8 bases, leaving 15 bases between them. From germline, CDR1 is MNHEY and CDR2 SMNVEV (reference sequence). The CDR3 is CASSSSAGSHSPLHF. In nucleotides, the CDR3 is TGTGCCAGCAGTTCCTCAGCAGGGTCGCATTCACCCCTCCACTTT.

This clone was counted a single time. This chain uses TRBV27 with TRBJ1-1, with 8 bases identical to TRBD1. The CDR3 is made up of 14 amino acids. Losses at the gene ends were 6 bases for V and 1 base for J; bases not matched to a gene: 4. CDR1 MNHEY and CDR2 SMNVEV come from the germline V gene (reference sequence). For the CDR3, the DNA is TGTGCCAGCAGCGGGGACAGGTGGAACACTGAAGCTTTCTTT. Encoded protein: CASSGDRWNTEAFF.

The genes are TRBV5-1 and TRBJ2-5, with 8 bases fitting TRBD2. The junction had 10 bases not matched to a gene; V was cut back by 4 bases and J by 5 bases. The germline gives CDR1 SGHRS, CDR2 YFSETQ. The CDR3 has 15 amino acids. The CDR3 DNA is TGCGCCAGCAGCCGGATAGGTAGCGGGGCCGAGACCCAGTACTTC. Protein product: CASSRIGSGAETQYF.

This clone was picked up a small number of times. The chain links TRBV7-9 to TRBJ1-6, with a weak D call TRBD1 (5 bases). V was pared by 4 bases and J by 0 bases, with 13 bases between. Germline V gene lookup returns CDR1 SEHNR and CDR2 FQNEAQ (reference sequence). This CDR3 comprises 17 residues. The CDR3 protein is CASSSQGRNSYNSPLHF. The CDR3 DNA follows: TGTGCCAGCAGCTCTCAGGGAAGGAACTCCTATAATTCACCCCTCCACTTT.

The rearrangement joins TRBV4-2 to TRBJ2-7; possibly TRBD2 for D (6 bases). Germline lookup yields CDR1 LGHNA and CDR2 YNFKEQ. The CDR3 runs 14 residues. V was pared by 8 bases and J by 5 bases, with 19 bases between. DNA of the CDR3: TGTGCCAGCCATAGGGACTCTCAGGCCGACGAGCAGTACTTC. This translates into CASHRDSQADEQYF.

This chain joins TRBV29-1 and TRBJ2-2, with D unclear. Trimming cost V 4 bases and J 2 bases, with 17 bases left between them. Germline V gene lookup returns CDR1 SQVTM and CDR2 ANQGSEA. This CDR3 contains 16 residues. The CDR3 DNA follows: TGCAGCGTTGCGGTGTCGAGAGATAAAAACACCGGGGAGCTGTTTTTT. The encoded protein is CSVAVSRDKNTGELFF.

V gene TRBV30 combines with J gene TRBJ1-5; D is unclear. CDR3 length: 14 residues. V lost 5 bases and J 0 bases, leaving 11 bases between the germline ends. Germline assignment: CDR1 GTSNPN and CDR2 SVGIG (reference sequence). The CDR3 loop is CAWAPGDSNQPQHF. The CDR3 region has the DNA TGTGCCTGGGCCCCCGGGGATAGCAATCAGCCCCAGCATTTT.

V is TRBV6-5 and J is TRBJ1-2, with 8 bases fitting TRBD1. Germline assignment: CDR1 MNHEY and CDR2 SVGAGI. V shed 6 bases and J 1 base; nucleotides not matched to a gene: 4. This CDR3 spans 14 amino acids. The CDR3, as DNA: TGTGCCAGCAGCGCCACAGGGGGTAACTATGGCTACACCTTC. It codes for CASSATGGNYGYTF.

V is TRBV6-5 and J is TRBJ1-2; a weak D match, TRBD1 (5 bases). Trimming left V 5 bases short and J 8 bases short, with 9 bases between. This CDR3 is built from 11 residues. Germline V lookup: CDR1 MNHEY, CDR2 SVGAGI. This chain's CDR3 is CASSQGSGYTF. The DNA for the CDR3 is TGTGCCAGCAGTCAGGGAAGCGGCTACACCTTC.

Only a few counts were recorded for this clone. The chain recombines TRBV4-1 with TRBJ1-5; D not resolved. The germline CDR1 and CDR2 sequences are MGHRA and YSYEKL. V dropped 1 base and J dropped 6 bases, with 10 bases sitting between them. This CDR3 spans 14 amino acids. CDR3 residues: CASSQVRESQPQHF. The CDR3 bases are TGCGCCAGCAGCCAAGTCCGGGAAAGTCAGCCCCAGCATTTT.

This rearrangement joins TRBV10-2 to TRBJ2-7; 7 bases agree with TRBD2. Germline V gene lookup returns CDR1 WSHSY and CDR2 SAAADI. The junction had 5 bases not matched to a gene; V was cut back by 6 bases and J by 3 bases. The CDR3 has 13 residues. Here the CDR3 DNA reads TGCGCCAGCAGGTTGGGCGGGGGCTACGAGCAGTACTTC. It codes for CASRLGGGYEQYF.

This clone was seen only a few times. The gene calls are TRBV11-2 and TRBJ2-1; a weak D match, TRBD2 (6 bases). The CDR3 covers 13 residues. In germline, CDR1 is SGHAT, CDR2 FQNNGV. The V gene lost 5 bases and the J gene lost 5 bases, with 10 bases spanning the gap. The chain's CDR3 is CASSRPGDNEQFF. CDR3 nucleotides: TGTGCCAGCAGCCGTCCGGGGGACAATGAGCAGTTCTTC.

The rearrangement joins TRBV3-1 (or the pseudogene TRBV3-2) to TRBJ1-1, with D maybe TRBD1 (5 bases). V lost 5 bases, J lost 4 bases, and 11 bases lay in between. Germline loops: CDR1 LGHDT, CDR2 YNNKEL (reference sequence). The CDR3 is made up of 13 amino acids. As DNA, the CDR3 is TGTGCCAGCAGCATCAGGGTGGGCACTGAAGCTTTCTTT. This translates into CASSIRVGTEAFF.

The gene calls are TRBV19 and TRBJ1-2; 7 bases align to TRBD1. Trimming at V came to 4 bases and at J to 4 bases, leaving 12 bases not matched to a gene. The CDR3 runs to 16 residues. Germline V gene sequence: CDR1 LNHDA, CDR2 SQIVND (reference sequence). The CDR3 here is CASSTPGDSGTYGYTF. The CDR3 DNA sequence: TGTGCCAGTAGTACCCCAGGGGACAGCGGAACCTATGGCTACACCTTC.

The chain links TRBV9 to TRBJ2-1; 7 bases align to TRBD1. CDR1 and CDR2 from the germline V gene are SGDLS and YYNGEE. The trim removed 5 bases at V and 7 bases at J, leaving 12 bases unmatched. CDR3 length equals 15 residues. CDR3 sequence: CASRTGQGSRNEQFF. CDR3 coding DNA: TGTGCCAGCAGGACAGGGCAGGGGTCTAGGAATGAGCAGTTCTTC. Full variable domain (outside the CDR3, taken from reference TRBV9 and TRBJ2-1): DSGVTQTPKHLITATGQRVTLRCSPRSGDLSVYWYQQSLDQGLQFLIQYYNGEERAKGNILERFSAQQFPDLHSELNLSSLELGDSALYFCASRTGQGSRNEQFFGPGTRLTVL.